The source of this TCR beta chain is a study of OX40 agonist ivuxolimab in advanced cancers. Study at large: Patients enrolled in dose escalation were diagnosed with hepatocellular carcinoma, melanoma, renal cell or head and neck cancer.

The CDR3 spans 15 residues. Per germline, CDR1 SGHRS and CDR2 YFSETQ. V dropped 3 bases and J dropped 7 bases, with 19 bases sitting between them. Patients with a history of autoimmune disease or on systemic immunosuppression were excluded. At cycle 4 day 1, cycle 7 day 1, and baseline, blood was sampled. To note about this clone: Antigen: not known.

Libraries were prepared by immunoSEQ multiplex PCR; TCRdb keeps only in-frame clonotypes and omits some of them. The table lists some 100,000 clones, 90% of them singletons. General observations from the study: Circulating CD4+ and CD8+ T cells showed clonal expansion by week 6 at 0.1 to 3.0 mg/kg.

The sample in question was CD4+ or CD8+ T cells sorted from blood, obtained in a trial of the OX40 agonist ivuxolimab. This chain joins TRBV5-1 and TRBJ1-2; TRBD1 might be the D (6 bases). The TCR sequence derives from an adult with an advanced solid tumor such as melanoma, head and neck, liver or kidney cancer. The CDR3: CASSSGQPNGVGYTF. The CDR3 DNA reads as TGCGCCAGCAGCTCCGGACAGCCAAATGGGGTTGGCTACACCTTC.